The 19 T cell receptor beta chains presented below share a single source sample, sequenced in a study of cytomegalovirus exposure and HLA in healthy donors. 60 Vbeta and 13 Jbeta primers were used in PCR. Some clones are missing from TCRdb's copy, which holds only in-frame ones; the method was immunoSEQ multiplex PCR. The data contain about 110,000 clones, roughly four fifths of them singletons. The sequenced sample consisted of PBMCs. These receptors came from a man younger than 40 in good health and CMV-seropositive.

The chain couples TRBV29-1 to TRBJ2-5; a weak D match, TRBD1 (5 bases). The CDR3 totals 15 residues. V lost 1 base and J lost 5, with 17 bases in between. Per the germline V gene, CDR1 is SQVTM and CDR2 is ANQGSEA. For the CDR3, the DNA is TGCAGCGTTGAAGTAGACAGCCCCGAAACGGAGACCCAGTACTTC. This codes for CSVEVDSPETETQYF.

The V and J genes are TRBV28 and TRBJ1-3, with no clear D. Trimming removed 5 bases at V and 0 bases at J, with 11 bases between. Germline CDR1 reads MDHEN; CDR2 reads SYDVKM. This CDR3 is built from 15 residues. CDR3 protein: CASSPPPGSGNTIYF. The CDR3 DNA reads as TGTGCCAGCAGTCCCCCGCCGGGCTCTGGAAACACCATATATTTT. The whole variable domain, remainder taken from reference TRBV28 and TRBJ1-3, is DVKVTQSSRYLVKRTGEKVFLECVQDMDHENMFWYRQDPGLGLRLIYFSYDVKMKEKGDIPEGYSVSREKKERFSLILESASTNQTSMYLCASSPPPGSGNTIYFGEGSWLTVV.

This sequence joins TRBV15 and TRBJ1-2, with TRBD1 identical over 9 bases. The V segment lost 5 bases and the J segment 7 bases; nucleotides outside the gene matches: 14. This CDR3 has 16 residues. CDR1 and CDR2 from the germline V gene are LNHNV and YYDKDF (reference sequence). CDR3: CATSVAPGQGGGGYTF. The CDR3 DNA reads as TGTGCCACCAGCGTTGCGCCGGGACAGGGAGGCGGTGGCTACACCTTC.

Remarks on this clone: The sample contains more than one DNA sequence encoding this CDR3. V and J are TRBV5-1 and TRBJ1-1; D gene unclear. The germline CDR1 and CDR2 sequences are SGHRS and YFSETQ. The V gene lost 6 bases and the J gene lost 2 bases, with 8 bases spanning the gap. The CDR3 length is 12 residues. The CDR3 protein is CASMRDNTEAFF. The DNA of the CDR3 is TGCGCCAGCATGAGGGATAACACTGAAGCTTTCTTT.

V is TRBV12-5 and J is TRBJ1-4, with no clear D. The CDR3 spans 18 residues. Trimming cost V 1 base and J 0 bases, with 15 bases left between them. CDR1 is LGHNT and CDR2 is FRNRAP in the germline V gene. The CDR3 bases are TGTGCTAGTGGTTTGGCCCGAACTACATCGACAACTAATGAAAAACTGTTTTTT. This gives the protein CASGLARTTSTTNEKLFF.

The chain employs TRBV6-1 and TRBJ2-7; 7 bases are a match to TRBD2. Per the germline V gene, CDR1 is MNHNS and CDR2 is SASEGT. V lost 7 bases, J lost 3 bases, and 6 bases stayed unmatched. The CDR3 has 13 amino acids. CDR3 region: CASTLPGGYEQYV. In nucleotides, the CDR3 is TGTGCCAGCACCCTGCCGGGAGGCTACGAGCAGTACGTC.

The V and J genes are TRBV11-2 and TRBJ2-5, with D unresolved. V shed 2 bases and J shed 4 bases, with 5 bases lying between them. CDR1 and CDR2 (germline): SGHAT, FQNNGV. The CDR3 is made up of 12 amino acids. CDR3 coding DNA: TGTGCCAGCAGCTTATACAGAGAGACCCAGTACTTC. It encodes CASSLYRETQYF.

V is TRBV9 and J is TRBJ1-2; 7 positions agree with TRBD1. Germline trimming cut 3 bases from V and 3 bases from J; bases unmatched to any gene: 11. This CDR3 comprises 16 residues. Germline loops: CDR1 SGDLS, CDR2 YYNGEE. DNA for the CDR3: TGTGCCAGCAGCGGGTTCGGACAGGAGGCGGACTATGGCTACACCTTC. Translated, it gives CASSGFGQEADYGYTF.

CDR3 DNA sequence: TGTGCCAGTACCTCAAACTACGTATCTGGAAACACCATATATTTT. Protein: CASTSNYVSGNTIYF. The V gene is TRBV19, the J gene TRBJ1-3; D not resolved. From germline, CDR1 is LNHDA and CDR2 SQIVND (reference sequence). V lost 7 bases and J 1 base, leaving 14 bases between the germline ends. CDR3 length equals 15 residues.

The chain combines TRBV19 with TRBJ1-5; weak D call: TRBD1 (6 bases). With 3 bases removed from V and 2 bases from J, the gap between germline ends came to 17 bases. The CDR3 runs 17 residues. The germline V gene has CDR1 LNHDA and CDR2 SQIVND (reference sequence). DNA of the CDR3: TGTGCCAGTAGTATCAGCAGGGGCGGTTTCGGCAATCAGCCCCAGCATTTT. Translation gives CASSISRGGFGNQPQHF.

The chain couples TRBV7-3 to TRBJ2-1; 9 bases match TRBD1. The CDR3 runs 15 residues. Germline values: CDR1 SGHTA, CDR2 FQGTGA. J gave up 4 bases and V 5 bases, and 6 bases lay outside the gene matches. The CDR3 protein is CASSPQGALYNEQFF. CDR3 DNA sequence: TGTGCCAGCAGCCCACAGGGGGCGCTTTACAATGAGCAGTTCTTC.

This clone has more than one count but fewer than ten. Other DNA sequences from this sample encode an identical CDR3 as well. The chain is built from TRBV18 and TRBJ1-2; a weak D match, TRBD1 (5 bases). The CDR3 runs 13 residues. V lost 6 bases and J 4 bases, leaving 12 bases between the germline ends. Germline assignment: CDR1 KGHSH and CDR2 LQKENI. As DNA, the CDR3 is TGTGCCAGCTCGCCGGGGGGGACCTATGGCTACACCTTC. Translation: CASSPGGTYGYTF.

The chain combines TRBV10-2 with TRBJ2-3; 8 bases are a match to TRBD2. The CDR3 runs to 15 residues. The J segment lost 6 bases and the V segment lost 0 bases, leaving 5 bases of the junction unmatched. Germline CDR1 and CDR2: WSHSY and SAAADI. CDR3 protein: CASSESVLAVDTQYF. The CDR3 region has the DNA TGCGCCAGCAGTGAGTCGGTACTAGCGGTTGATACGCAGTATTTT.

This rearrangement joins TRBV10-2 to TRBJ1-2, with TRBD1 matching 9 bases. This CDR3 has 15 residues. Germline lookup yields CDR1 WSHSY and CDR2 SAAADI. Unmatched junction bases numbered 6, after V lost 7 bases and J lost 0 bases. The CDR3 DNA reads TGCGCCAGCAAACACAGGGGGCCATCTAACTATGGCTACACCTTC. Encoded protein: CASKHRGPSNYGYTF.

The J gene is TRBJ2-7, the V gene TRBV7-2; D gene ambiguous. V was pared by 1 base and J by 4 bases, with 8 bases between. The CDR3 spans 13 residues. Germline V CDR1 and CDR2: SGHTA, FQGNSA. The CDR3 spells CASSLGWQYEQYF. CDR3 nucleotide sequence: TGTGCCAGCAGCTTAGGTTGGCAGTACGAGCAGTACTTC.

This clone has just a few counts. The V call is TRBV5-1, the J call TRBJ2-1; no definite D call. CDR3 length equals 13 residues. V lost 0 bases and J 4 bases, leaving 5 bases between the germline ends. Germline values: CDR1 SGHRS, CDR2 YFSETQ. The chain's CDR3 is CASSLVRYNEQFF. The CDR3 DNA reads as TGCGCCAGCAGCTTGGTCCGGTACAATGAGCAGTTCTTC.

This clone occurred once. The CDR3 protein is CASSSTQATSNQPQHF. The DNA for the CDR3 is TGTGCCAGCAGTTCGACCCAGGCAACTAGCAATCAGCCCCAGCATTTT. The rearrangement links TRBV6-6 to TRBJ1-5; D remains unclear. This CDR3 is built from 16 residues. V gave up 4 bases and J gave up 0 bases, with 13 bases separating them. CDR1 is MNHNY and CDR2 is SVGAGI in the germline V gene (reference sequence).

This clone was detected only once. The V and J genes are TRBV15 and TRBJ2-7; D possibly corresponds to TRBD2 (7 bases). CDR1 is LNHNV and CDR2 is YYDKDF in the germline V gene (reference sequence). This CDR3 contains 15 residues. The V gene lost 6 bases and the J gene lost 2 bases, with 17 bases spanning the gap. The CDR3: CATSRGGDGAYEQYF. The CDR3 region has the DNA TGTGCCACCAGTCGAGGGGGGGATGGAGCCTACGAGCAGTACTTC.

Regarding this clone: One junction end does not reproduce the germline sequence, and a read error may be involved. The chain joins TRBV27 to TRBJ1-6; 7 bases map to TRBD1. The CDR3 loop spans 15 amino acids. Germline CDR1 and CDR2: MNHEY and SMNVEV (reference sequence). The CDR3 protein is CASSLATGFDSPHHF. In DNA, the CDR3 is TGTGCCAGCAGTTTAGCGACAGGGTTTGATTCACCCCACCACTTT.